The T cell receptor (beta chain) under discussion was sequenced for a study of cytomegalovirus exposure and HLA in healthy donors. Regarding the study as a whole: Clonal expansion was found to be greater in HLA-associated TCR beta chains than in equally common others in a later analysis.

Worth noting for this clone: Its antigen is not known.

V shed 4 bases and J 6 bases; nucleotides not matched to a gene: 9. The germline V gene encodes CDR1 MRHNA and CDR2 SNTAGT. The CDR3 extends over 15 amino acids. The PCR had 60 Vbeta and 13 Jbeta primers. Some clones are missing from TCRdb's copy, which holds only in-frame ones; the method was immunoSEQ multiplex PCR. Seen here are about 180,000 clones, over 80% observed once, and the top ten hold over 1.5%. The sequenced sample consisted of PBMCs. This receptor was taken from a man aged 35-49 years in good health and CMV-seronegative. The chain uses TRBV6-4 and TRBJ2-3; TRBD2 matches 8 bases. CDR3 bases: TGTGCCAGCAGTGTTGCGGGGGGCCCCTTTGATACGCAGTATTTT. Translated, it gives CASSVAGGPFDTQYF.